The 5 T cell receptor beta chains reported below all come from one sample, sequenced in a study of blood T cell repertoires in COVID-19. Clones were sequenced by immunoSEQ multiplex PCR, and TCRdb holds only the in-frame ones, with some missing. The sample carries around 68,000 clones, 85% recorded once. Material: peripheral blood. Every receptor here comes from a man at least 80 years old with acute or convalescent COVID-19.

In DNA form, the CDR3 reads TGTGCCAGCAAATACGGCAGGCAGGGGTCCAATCAGCCCCAGCATTTT. This codes for CASKYGRQGSNQPQHF. The chain is built from TRBV6-6 and TRBJ1-5; tentatively, D is TRBD1 (6 bases). CDR1 is MNHNY, CDR2 SVGAGI, per germline (reference sequence). Trimming removed 7 bases from V and 3 bases from J, with 19 bases in between. The CDR3 has 16 residues.

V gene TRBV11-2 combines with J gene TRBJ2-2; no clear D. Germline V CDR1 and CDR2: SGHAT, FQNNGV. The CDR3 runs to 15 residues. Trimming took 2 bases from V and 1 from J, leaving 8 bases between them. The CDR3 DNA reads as TGTGCCAGCAGCTTATACGGAGAGAACACCGGGGAGCTGTTTTTT. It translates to CASSLYGENTGELFF.

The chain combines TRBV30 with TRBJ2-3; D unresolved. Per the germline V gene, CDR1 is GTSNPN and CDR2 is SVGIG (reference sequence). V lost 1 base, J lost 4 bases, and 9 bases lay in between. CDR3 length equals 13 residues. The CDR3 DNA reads TGTGCCTGGAGTGCTCAATTAGCAGATACGCAGTATTTT. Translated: CAWSAQLADTQYF. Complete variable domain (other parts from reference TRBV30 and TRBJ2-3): SQTIHQWPATLVQPVGSPLSLECTVEGTSNPNLYWYRQAAGRGLQLLFYSVGIGQISSEVPQNLSASRPQDRQFILSSKKLLLSDSGFYLCAWSAQLADTQYFGPGTRLTVL.

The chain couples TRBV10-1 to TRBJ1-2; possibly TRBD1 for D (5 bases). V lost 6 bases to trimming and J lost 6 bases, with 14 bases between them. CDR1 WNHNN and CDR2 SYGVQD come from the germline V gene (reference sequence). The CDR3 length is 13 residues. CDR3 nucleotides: TGCGCCAGCAGCCTTCGGCAGGGCGATGGCTACACCTTC. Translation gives CASSLRQGDGYTF.

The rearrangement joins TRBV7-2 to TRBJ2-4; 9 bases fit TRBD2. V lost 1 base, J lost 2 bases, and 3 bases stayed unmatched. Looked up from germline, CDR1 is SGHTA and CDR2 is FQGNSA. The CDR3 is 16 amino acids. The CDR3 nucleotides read TGTGCCAGCAGCTTAGTCCTAGCGGGAACCAAAAACATTCAGTACTTC. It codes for CASSLVLAGTKNIQYF. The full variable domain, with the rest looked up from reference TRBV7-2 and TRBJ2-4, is GAGVSQSPSNKVTEKGKDVELRCDPISGHTALYWYRQSLGQGLEFLIYFQGNSAPDKSGLPSDRFSAERTGGSVSTLTIQRTQQEDSAVYLCASSLVLAGTKNIQYFGAGTRLSVL.